This T cell receptor beta chain was sequenced for a study of blood T cell repertoires in COVID-19. V was shortened by 0 bases and J by 10 bases, with 16 bases between the two germline ends. The CDR3 has 15 amino acids. Looked up from germline, CDR1 is SGHNT and CDR2 is YENEEA. Libraries were prepared by immunoSEQ multiplex PCR; TCRdb keeps only in-frame clonotypes and omits some of them. The sample comprises approximately 220,000 clones, approximately 80% of which are singletons, and around 25% rests with the top ten. This clone was counted between two and nine times. The clonotype comes from a man in his forties or fifties with acute or convalescent COVID-19. The source material was peripheral blood. The chain couples TRBV11-3 to TRBJ2-1, with D perhaps TRBD1 (6 bases). The CDR3 DNA is TGTGCCAGCAGCTTAGAGCTACAGGGAAAGGGCGAGCAGTTCTTC. Its translation is CASSLELQGKGEQFF.